These 15 T cell receptor beta chains originate from one sample sequenced in a study of shared clonotypes between healthy human individuals. Method: immunoSEQ multiplex PCR; TCRdb's copy keeps in-frame clones and lacks some. The sample consists of some 650,000 clones, more than 95% of them appearing once. Sequenced input: naive CD4+ T cells sorted from blood. Subset meaning: CD45RA+ positively selected. Receptors were obtained from a woman in her thirties in good health.

Details on this clone: Other nucleotide sequences from this sample produce the same CDR3. This chain uses TRBV6-5 with TRBJ1-4; D not resolved. In germline, CDR1 is MNHEY, CDR2 SVGAGI. V was shortened by 0 bases and J by 8 bases, with 4 bases between the two germline ends. This CDR3 region has 12 residues. The CDR3 protein is CASSYSGEKLFF. CDR3 nucleotides: TGTGCCAGCAGTTACTCCGGGGAAAAACTGTTTTTT.

This clone was picked up one time. The J gene is TRBJ2-7, the V gene TRBV7-3; 13 nucleotides align to TRBD2. The junction had 10 bases not matched to a gene; V was cut back by 5 bases and J by 6 bases. Looked up from germline, CDR1 is SGHTA and CDR2 is FQGTGA. The CDR3 is 16 residues long. The CDR3 region has the DNA TGTGCCAGCAGCACCCCACCTAGACTAGCGGGAGGCGAGCAGTACTTC. Translated, it gives CASSTPPRLAGGEQYF.

This chain uses TRBV2 with TRBJ2-3, with 8 bases fitting TRBD1. The ends lost 8 bases at V and 3 bases at J; junction bases unmatched: 7. The germline CDR1 and CDR2 sequences are SNHLY and FYNNEI. This CDR3 is 14 amino acids long. CDR3 nucleotide sequence: TGTGCCAGCCGTAGGGACAGGAGTACAGATACGCAGTATTTT. Translating it yields CASRRDRSTDTQYF.

The rearrangement joins TRBV29-1 to TRBJ1-1; D uncertain. Germline values: CDR1 SQVTM, CDR2 ANQGSEA. Trimming took 0 bases from V and 10 from J, leaving 15 bases between them. The CDR3 totals 13 residues. CDR3 sequence: CSVEDPARVGAFF. The CDR3 DNA sequence: TGCAGCGTTGAAGATCCCGCCCGGGTGGGAGCTTTCTTT.

V is TRBV6-1 and J is TRBJ1-1; D not resolved. The CDR3 is made up of 14 amino acids. With 4 bases removed from V and 0 bases from J, the gap between germline ends came to 9 bases. The germline gives CDR1 MNHNS, CDR2 SASEGT. This CDR3 reads CASSVPGMNTEAFF. DNA for the CDR3: TGTGCCAGCAGTGTCCCAGGAATGAACACTGAAGCTTTCTTT.

The gene calls are TRBV30 and TRBJ2-5; no firm D call. This CDR3 spans 12 amino acids. Germline V gives CDR1 GTSNPN, CDR2 SVGIG (reference sequence). Trimming stripped 0 bases from V and 3 bases from J, with 5 bases between. The CDR3 DNA reads as TGTGCCTGGAGTGTAATCGAAGAGACCCAGTACTTC. It is translated as CAWSVIEETQYF.

The gene calls are TRBV27 and TRBJ1-4; 7 nucleotides align to TRBD1. Germline V gene lookup returns CDR1 MNHEY and CDR2 SMNVEV (reference sequence). Trimming removed 8 bases from V and 4 bases from J; junction bases left unmatched: 7. CDR3 length: 14 residues. CDR3 bases: TGTGCCAGCCACCCAGGGGGGTTTAATGAAAAACTGTTTTTT. This gives the protein CASHPGGFNEKLFF.

The chain employs TRBV18 and TRBJ2-2, with a weak D call TRBD1 (5 bases). The V end was cut by 3 bases, the J end by 1 base, with 6 bases between. Germline CDR1 reads KGHSH; CDR2 reads LQKENI. The CDR3 runs 14 residues. The CDR3 region has the DNA TGTGCCAGCTCACCGACAGAGAACACCGGGGAGCTGTTTTTT. Its protein product is CASSPTENTGELFF.

The V call is TRBV10-2, the J call TRBJ1-1; D remains ambiguous. V shed 5 bases and J shed 3 bases, with 22 bases lying between them. The CDR3 length is 17 residues. Germline values: CDR1 WSHSY, CDR2 SAAADI. In nucleotides, the CDR3 is TGCGCCAGCAGTCTGGGGTTCAAACCCAGAAGGGACACTGAAGCTTTCTTT. Translating it yields CASSLGFKPRRDTEAFF.

The sample holds one count of this clone. The chain has TRBV5-1 and TRBJ2-7, with D uncertain. V was cut by 4 bases and J by 3 bases, with 11 bases left in between. Germline lookup yields CDR1 SGHRS and CDR2 YFSETQ. This CDR3 is 13 amino acids long. The CDR3 loop is CASSLTPDYEQYF. The CDR3, as DNA: TGCGCCAGCAGCCTCACCCCTGACTACGAGCAGTACTTC.

The chain has TRBV6-6 and TRBJ1-5; 8 nucleotides align to TRBD1. Germline lookup yields CDR1 MNHNY and CDR2 SVGAGI (reference sequence). V lost 6 bases to trimming and J lost 2 bases; unmatched junction nucleotides: 6. The CDR3 consists of 15 residues. The CDR3: CASSRGRGGNQPQHF. DNA of the CDR3: TGTGCCAGCAGCAGGGGGCGCGGGGGCAATCAGCCCCAGCATTTT.

The chain joins TRBV7-2 to TRBJ1-1; unclear D gene. Between the trimmed V and J ends, which lost 2 bases and 0 bases, there was a span of 13 bases. This CDR3 region has 16 residues. Germline values: CDR1 SGHTA, CDR2 FQGNSA. The CDR3 loop is CASSLMGPLLNTEAFF. Written as DNA, the CDR3 is TGTGCCAGCAGCTTAATGGGCCCCCTATTGAACACTGAAGCTTTCTTT.

The count of this clone is one. The chain links TRBV9 to TRBJ2-3, with D hard to call. V was trimmed by 2 bases and J by 2 bases, leaving 12 bases between them. The germline V gene encodes CDR1 SGDLS and CDR2 YYNGEE. This CDR3 has 15 amino acids. The CDR3 DNA sequence: TGTGCCAGCAGCGTTTTAACAGAAAACACAGATACGCAGTATTTT. Protein: CASSVLTENTDTQYF.

The chain employs TRBV4-1 and TRBJ2-7; 7 nucleotides agree with TRBD2. This CDR3 is built from 14 residues. The ends lost 4 bases at V and 2 bases at J; junction bases unmatched: 5. CDR1 is MGHRA, CDR2 YSYEKL, per germline. CDR3 sequence: CASSPLGTTYEQYF. CDR3 in DNA: TGCGCCAGCAGCCCGCTAGGGACTACCTACGAGCAGTACTTC.

The rearrangement joins TRBV27 to TRBJ2-3, with D hard to call. CDR1 MNHEY and CDR2 SMNVEV come from the germline V gene (reference sequence). Trimming took off 8 bases at V and 1 base at J, with 16 bases between the two ends. This CDR3 is 15 amino acids long. Here the CDR3 reads CASSGERVRTDTQYF. CDR3 coding DNA: TGTGCCAGCTCTGGAGAAAGGGTCCGCACAGATACGCAGTATTTT.